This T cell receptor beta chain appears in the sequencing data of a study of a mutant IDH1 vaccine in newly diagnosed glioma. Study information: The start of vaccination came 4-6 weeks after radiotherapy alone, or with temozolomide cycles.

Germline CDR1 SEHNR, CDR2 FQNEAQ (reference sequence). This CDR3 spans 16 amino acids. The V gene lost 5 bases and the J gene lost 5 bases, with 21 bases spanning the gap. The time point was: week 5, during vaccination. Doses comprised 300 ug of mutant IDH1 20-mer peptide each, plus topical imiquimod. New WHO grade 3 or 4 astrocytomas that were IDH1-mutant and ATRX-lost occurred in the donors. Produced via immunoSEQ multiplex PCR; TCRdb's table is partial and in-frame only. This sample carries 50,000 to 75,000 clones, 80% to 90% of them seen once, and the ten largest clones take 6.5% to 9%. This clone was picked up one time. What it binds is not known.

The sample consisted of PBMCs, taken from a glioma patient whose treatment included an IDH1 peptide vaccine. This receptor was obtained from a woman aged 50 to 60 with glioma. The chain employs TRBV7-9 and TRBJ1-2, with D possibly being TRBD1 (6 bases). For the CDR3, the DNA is TGTGCCAGCAGCCCAAACATCCGGGACAAGAATTATGGCTACACCTTC. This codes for CASSPNIRDKNYGYTF.